These 14 T cell receptor beta chains share one sample of origin, sequenced in a study of early T cells in non-severe SARS-CoV-2 infection (dated by TCRdb to the early 2020s). Library preparation used 5' RACE. The sample was run on a NextSeq 500. TCRdb trimmed the raw reads at Q25, called clones with MiXCR and kept productive beta chains. Identical CDR3 proteins give one entry, which carries the most common genes and DNA. Counted in this sample were fewer than 50,000 distinct CDR3 sequences; roughly 7.3% of them appeared once. Of the sample, approximately 8.3% is held by the ten largest clones. The sequenced material came from whole blood. These receptor sequences come from an adult who was a healthcare worker with PCR-confirmed SARS-CoV-2 infection or an uninfected control (not recorded which).

This clonotype was detected only a few times. The V call is TRBV6-6, the J call TRBJ1-5; D is ambiguous. CDR3 size: 13 residues. Germline loops: CDR1 MNHNY, CDR2 SVGAGI (reference sequence). The germline V and J ends were trimmed by 1 base and 4 bases, with 5 bases remaining between them. Here the CDR3 DNA reads TGTGCCAGCAGTTACTGGGAGAATCAGCCCCAGCATTTT. Translation gives CASSYWENQPQHF.

This rearrangement joins TRBV3-1 to TRBJ2-3; 7 positions agree with TRBD1. The CDR3 loop spans 17 amino acids. Trimming took 4 bases from V and 1 from J; bases not matched to a gene: 11. Germline values: CDR1 LGHDT, CDR2 YNNKEL (reference sequence). The CDR3 spells CASSPSTAQGGTDTQYF. Here the CDR3 DNA reads TGTGCCAGCAGCCCATCCACGGCCCAGGGGGGCACAGATACGCAGTATTTT.

The rearrangement links TRBV4-3 to TRBJ2-3; D possibly uses TRBD1 or TRBD2 (5 bases each). CDR1 is LGHNA and CDR2 is YSLEER in the germline V gene. The CDR3 is made up of 18 amino acids. V lost 0 bases and J 1 base, leaving 17 bases between the germline ends. The CDR3 loop reads CASSQDFRTVGGTDTQYF. CDR3 nucleotide sequence: TGCGCCAGCAGCCAAGATTTCCGGACCGTGGGGGGCACAGATACGCAGTATTTT.

This clonotype was detected many times. The rearrangement links TRBV20-1 to TRBJ2-7, with D unclear. This CDR3 is 13 amino acids long. Trimming cost V 4 bases and J 3 bases, with 13 bases left between them. Germline assignment: CDR1 DFQATT and CDR2 SNEGSKA (reference sequence). This chain's CDR3 is CSATPDVRYEQYF. CDR3 DNA: TGCAGTGCTACCCCGGACGTCCGCTACGAGCAGTACTTC.

Ten or more counts support this clonotype. The CDR3, as DNA: TGCAGTGCTAGAGATAGGGAGGAGGACAGACGCAATCAGCCCCAGCATTTT. The encoded protein is CSARDREEDRRNQPQHF. The V and J genes are TRBV20-1 and TRBJ1-5; D might be TRBD1 (6 bases). Germline-derived CDR1 and CDR2 are DFQATT and SNEGSKA (reference sequence). The V gene lost 0 bases and the J gene lost 2 bases, with 17 bases spanning the gap. CDR3 length: 17 amino acids.

In this sample, this clonotype turned up a few times. The rearrangement joins TRBV5-1 to TRBJ1-2; D is perhaps TRBD1 (5 bases). The CDR3 spans 14 residues. Germline assignment: CDR1 SGHRS and CDR2 YFSETQ. Trimming stripped 4 bases from V and 8 bases from J, with 18 bases between. CDR3 residues: CASSARTSPGGYTF. The CDR3 DNA is TGCGCCAGCAGCGCCCGGACCTCCCCAGGGGGCTACACCTTC.

This clonotype was seen a few times. This chain uses TRBV15 with TRBJ2-7; maybe TRBD1 (5 bases). The CDR3 spans 13 residues. V lost 1 base and J 3 bases, leaving 7 bases between the germline ends. CDR1 is LNHNV, CDR2 YYDKDF, per germline (reference sequence). The CDR3 DNA reads as TGTGCCACCAGCAGAGGAGACAGCTACGAGCAGTACTTC. Its translation: CATSRGDSYEQYF.

This clonotype has a count of ten or more. V usage is TRBV29-1 and J usage is TRBJ2-3; weak D call: TRBD2 (5 bases). Trimming left V 6 bases short and J 0 bases short, with 16 bases between. The CDR3 totals 15 residues. Germline-derived CDR1 and CDR2 are SQVTM and ANQGSEA. Here the CDR3 reads CSVSGGQRSTDTQYF. The CDR3 DNA reads TGCAGCGTCAGCGGCGGCCAGAGAAGCACAGATACGCAGTATTTT.

This clonotype has a count of ten or more. The chain joins TRBV19 to TRBJ1-5; D call uncertain. Germline V gene sequence: CDR1 LNHDA, CDR2 SQIVND (reference sequence). The V gene lost 7 bases and the J gene lost 5 bases, with 15 bases spanning the gap. The length of the CDR3 is 14 residues. The CDR3: CASTNSFGDQPQHF. The CDR3 bases are TGTGCCAGTACCAACAGCTTCGGCGATCAGCCCCAGCATTTT.

This clonotype has at least ten counts. The chain joins TRBV20-1 to TRBJ2-3; TRBD1 is a possible D gene (6 bases). The CDR3 is 12 amino acids. Deletions cut 5 bases from V and 5 bases from J, with 11 bases between. The germline V gene has CDR1 DFQATT and CDR2 SNEGSKA (reference sequence). The CDR3 bases are TGCAGTGCTGGGCAGGGGATAGATACGCAGTATTTT. Translation gives CSAGQGIDTQYF.

The rearrangement links TRBV2 to TRBJ2-7; 7 nucleotides line up with TRBD1. CDR3 length: 14 amino acids. J was trimmed by 7 bases and V by 0 bases; bases with no gene match: 6. Germline V gives CDR1 SNHLY, CDR2 FYNNEI. Written as DNA, the CDR3 is TGTGCCAGCAGTGAAGCAGGGACAGTCCGTGAGCAGTACTTC. It yields the protein CASSEAGTVREQYF.

This clonotype was seen many times. The chain recombines TRBV4-3 with TRBJ2-3, with a possible D match to TRBD2 (6 bases). CDR1 and CDR2 from the germline V gene are LGHNA and YSLEER. There are 15 residues in the CDR3. The V and J ends lost 5 bases and 2 bases respectively, with 14 bases between them. CDR3 in DNA: TGCGCCAGCAGCGGGGGGTCAAGGCCCACAGATACGCAGTATTTT. Protein sequence: CASSGGSRPTDTQYF.

The chain carries TRBV6-6 and TRBJ2-1; TRBD2 agrees at 15 bases. V lost 4 bases, J lost 8 bases, and 9 bases stayed unmatched. Germline-derived CDR1 and CDR2 are MNHNY and SVGAGI (reference sequence). The CDR3 loop spans 17 amino acids. The CDR3 reads CASSSGLAGGRHDEQFF. CDR3 sequence (DNA): TGTGCCAGCAGTTCGGGACTAGCGGGGGGTCGCCACGATGAGCAGTTCTTC.

There are many counts of this clonotype. This sequence joins TRBV20-1 and TRBJ1-1; unclear D gene. The ends were cut back, 1 base at V and 11 bases at J, with 17 bases in the middle. CDR1 and CDR2 (germline): DFQATT, SNEGSKA (reference sequence). The CDR3 runs to 13 residues. The chain's CDR3 is CSARVPTGGYAFF. The CDR3 DNA is TGCAGTGCTAGAGTTCCGACGGGCGGGTATGCTTTCTTT.